This TCR beta chain was retrieved from a study of blood T cells in healthy people across ages. A second PCR, run for roughly 7 to 12 cycles, used a sample-barcoded 5' primer plus a J-beta primer mix. TCRdb re-derived calls from the 5' RACE reads in MiXCR, one entry per CDR3 protein. The repertoire holds 800,000 to 1,000,000 distinct CDR3 sequences, with around 48% as singletons. Trimming removed 0 bases from V and 5 bases from J; junction bases left unmatched: 8. CDR1 is SGDLS, CDR2 YYNGEE, per germline. CDR3 length equals 16 residues. Study-wide results and limits: Because sorting was not performed, PBMCs prevented conclusive naive versus antigen-experienced comparison.

On this clonotype: Its matching antigen is unknown.

The clonotype comes from a man aged 25-45 years in good health. The chain joins TRBV9 to TRBJ2-3; 8 bases map to TRBD2. The sequenced sample consisted of blood. The chain's CDR3 is CASSVAGRGGQDTQYF. CDR3 coding DNA: TGTGCCAGCAGCGTAGCCGGACGGGGGGGCCAAGATACGCAGTATTTT. The full variable domain, completed using reference TRBV9 and TRBJ2-3, is DSGVTQTPKHLITATGQRVTLRCSPRSGDLSVYWYQQSLDQGLQFLIQYYNGEERAKGNILERFSAQQFPDLHSELNLSSLELGDSALYFCASSVAGRGGQDTQYFGPGTRLTVL.